This T cell receptor beta chain was sequenced in a study of spatial heterogeneity in lung cancer. Study-wide background: Unique TCR and UMI combinations averaged more than ten appearances each in raw reads.

Every cDNA TCR molecule received its own unique molecular identifier. TCRdb ran MiXCR on the 5' RACE reads and lists one entry per CDR3 protein. The sample lists thousands of distinct CDR3 sequences, 10% to 14% seen once, with 10% to 15% in the top ten. The V and J ends lost 4 bases and 0 bases, in that order; junction bases with no gene match: 5. The CDR3 has 16 residues. The germline gives CDR1 SGHDT, CDR2 YYEEEE. Time point indicated: sample taken at primary tumor resection. No cell sorting; template was whole RNA from tumor, lung tissue or PBMC. This clonotype is judged medium-sized. Its antigen is unidentified. Study-level results: It was estimated that coverage of tumor T cells reached around 7% for alpha chains and approximately 13% for beta chains. How many expanded intratumoral alpha and beta TCRs were present tracked the tumor mutation count, which was a count of nonsynonymous mutations.

The sequence was obtained from a male donor with early-stage non-small cell lung cancer. The source was lung tumor tissue, collected at surgery. This chain links TRBV5-6 with TRBJ2-1, with 9 bases that match TRBD2. The CDR3 region has the DNA TGTGCCAGCAGCGAGCGGGGGGTAAGCTCCTACAATGAGCAGTTCTTC. The encoded protein is CASSERGVSSYNEQFF.